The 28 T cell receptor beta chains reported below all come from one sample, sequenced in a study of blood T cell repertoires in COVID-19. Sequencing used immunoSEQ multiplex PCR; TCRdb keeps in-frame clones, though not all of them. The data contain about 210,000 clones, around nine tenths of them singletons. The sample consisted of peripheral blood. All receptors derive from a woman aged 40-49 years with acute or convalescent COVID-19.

DNA for the CDR3: TGTGCCAGCAGTTTGGGACAGGTTGGCTACACCTTC. Its translation: CASSLGQVGYTF. The V and J genes are TRBV28 and TRBJ1-2; 8 nucleotides agree with TRBD1. Germline assignment: CDR1 MDHEN and CDR2 SYDVKM. The V and J ends lost 3 bases and 7 bases, in that order; junction bases with no gene match: 1. The CDR3 has 12 residues.

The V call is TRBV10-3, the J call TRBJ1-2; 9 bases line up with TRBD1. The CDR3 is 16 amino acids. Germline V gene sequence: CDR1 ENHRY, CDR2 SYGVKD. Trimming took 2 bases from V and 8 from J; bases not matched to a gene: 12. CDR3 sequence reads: CAISESGQGTDGGYTF. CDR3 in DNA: TGTGCCATCAGTGAGAGCGGACAGGGGACCGATGGGGGCTACACCTTC.

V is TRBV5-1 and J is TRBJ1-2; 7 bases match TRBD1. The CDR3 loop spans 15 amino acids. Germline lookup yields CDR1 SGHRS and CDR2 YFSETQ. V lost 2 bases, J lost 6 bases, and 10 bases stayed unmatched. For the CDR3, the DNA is TGCGCCAGCAGCTTCACAGGGGAATCGGGCAATGGCTACACCTTC. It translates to CASSFTGESGNGYTF.

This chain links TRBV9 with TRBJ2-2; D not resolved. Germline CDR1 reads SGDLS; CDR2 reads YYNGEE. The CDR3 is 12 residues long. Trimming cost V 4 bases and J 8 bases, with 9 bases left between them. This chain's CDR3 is CASSIRRGELFF. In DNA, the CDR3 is TGTGCCAGCAGCATCCGCCGGGGGGAGCTGTTTTTT.

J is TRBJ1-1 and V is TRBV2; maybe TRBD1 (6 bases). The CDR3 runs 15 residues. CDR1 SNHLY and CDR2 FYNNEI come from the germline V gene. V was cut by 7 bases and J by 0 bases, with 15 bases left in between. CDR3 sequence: CASIFDGGMNTEAFF. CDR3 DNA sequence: TGTGCCAGCATTTTCGATGGGGGCATGAACACTGAAGCTTTCTTT.

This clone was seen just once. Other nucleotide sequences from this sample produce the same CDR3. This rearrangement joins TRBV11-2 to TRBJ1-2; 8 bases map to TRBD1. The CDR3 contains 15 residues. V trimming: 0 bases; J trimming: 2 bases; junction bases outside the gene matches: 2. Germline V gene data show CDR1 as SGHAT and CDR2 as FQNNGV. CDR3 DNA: TGTGCCAGCAGCTTAGACAGGGGGCCGAACTATGGCTACACCTTC. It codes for CASSLDRGPNYGYTF.

CDR3 bases: TGCGCCAGCAGTCAATCGGCGGGGACAGGGGAACCTGAAGCTTTCTTT. Amino acid sequence: CASSQSAGTGEPEAFF. The V gene is TRBV23-1, the J gene TRBJ1-1; 10 bases map to TRBD1. TRBV23-1 counts as an open reading frame of uncertain function. This CDR3 contains 16 residues. The V segment lost 0 bases and the J segment 6 bases; nucleotides outside the gene matches: 7.

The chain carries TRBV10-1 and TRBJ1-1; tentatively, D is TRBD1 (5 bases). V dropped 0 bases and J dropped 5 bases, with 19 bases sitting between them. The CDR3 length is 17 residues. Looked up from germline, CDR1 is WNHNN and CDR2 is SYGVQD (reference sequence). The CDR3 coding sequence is TGCGCCAGCAGTGAGTCCCCGGTCGGGAGGGGTTTGACTGAAGCTTTCTTT. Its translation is CASSESPVGRGLTEAFF.

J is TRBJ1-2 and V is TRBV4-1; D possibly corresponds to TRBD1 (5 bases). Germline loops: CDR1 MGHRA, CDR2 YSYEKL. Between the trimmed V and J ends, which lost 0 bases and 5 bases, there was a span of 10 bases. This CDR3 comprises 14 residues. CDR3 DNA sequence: TGCGCCAGCAGCCAAGAAGTAGGGGAATATGGCTACACCTTC. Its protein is CASSQEVGEYGYTF.

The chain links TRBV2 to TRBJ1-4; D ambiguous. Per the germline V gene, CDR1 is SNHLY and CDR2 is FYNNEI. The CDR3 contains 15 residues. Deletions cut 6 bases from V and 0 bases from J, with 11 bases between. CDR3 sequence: CASRAPSSTNEKLFF. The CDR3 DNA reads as TGTGCCAGCAGAGCACCCTCATCAACTAATGAAAAACTGTTTTTT.

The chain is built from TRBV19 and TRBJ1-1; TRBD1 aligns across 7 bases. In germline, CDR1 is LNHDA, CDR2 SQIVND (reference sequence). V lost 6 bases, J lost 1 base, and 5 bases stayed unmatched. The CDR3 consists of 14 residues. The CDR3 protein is CASRYRGPNTEAFF. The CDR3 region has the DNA TGTGCCAGTAGGTACAGGGGACCGAACACTGAAGCTTTCTTT.

DNA of the CDR3: TGTGCCAGCGGCCTAAATCGGGGGATACCTAACTATGGCTACACCTTC. Translated, it gives CASGLNRGIPNYGYTF. This sequence joins TRBV27 and TRBJ1-2; D perhaps matches TRBD1 (5 bases). Germline-derived CDR1 and CDR2 are MNHEY and SMNVEV (reference sequence). The CDR3 is 16 amino acids. V was trimmed by 8 bases and J by 0 bases, leaving 19 bases between them.

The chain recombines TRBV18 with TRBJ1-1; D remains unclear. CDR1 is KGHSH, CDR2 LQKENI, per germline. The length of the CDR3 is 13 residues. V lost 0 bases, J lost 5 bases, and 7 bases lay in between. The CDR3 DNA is TGTGCCAGCTCACCACCGCAGTTTACTGAAGCTTTCTTT. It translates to CASSPPQFTEAFF.

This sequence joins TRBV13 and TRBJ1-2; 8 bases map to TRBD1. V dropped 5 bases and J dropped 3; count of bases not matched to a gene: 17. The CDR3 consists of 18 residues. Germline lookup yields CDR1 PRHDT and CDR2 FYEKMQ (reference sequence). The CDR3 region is CASSVVPHQGAGDYGYTF. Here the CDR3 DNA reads TGTGCCAGCAGCGTTGTACCCCACCAGGGGGCTGGGGACTATGGCTACACCTTC.

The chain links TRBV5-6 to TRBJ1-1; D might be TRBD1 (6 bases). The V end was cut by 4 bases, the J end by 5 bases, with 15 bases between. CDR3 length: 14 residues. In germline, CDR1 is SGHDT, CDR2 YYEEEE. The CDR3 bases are TGTGCCAGCAGCCCAAGGGGGGGAAGGACTGAAGCTTTCTTT. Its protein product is CASSPRGGRTEAFF.

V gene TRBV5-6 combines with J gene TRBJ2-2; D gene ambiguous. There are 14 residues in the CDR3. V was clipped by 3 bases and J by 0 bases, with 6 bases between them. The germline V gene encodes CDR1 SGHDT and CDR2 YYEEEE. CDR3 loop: CASSYRSNTGELFF. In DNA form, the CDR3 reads TGTGCCAGCAGCTACCGGTCGAACACCGGGGAGCTGTTTTTT.

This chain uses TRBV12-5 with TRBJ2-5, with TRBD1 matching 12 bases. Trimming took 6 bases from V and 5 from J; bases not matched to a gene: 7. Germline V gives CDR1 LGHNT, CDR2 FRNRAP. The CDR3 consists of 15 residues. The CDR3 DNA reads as TGTGCTAGTGGACTCGGGACAGGGGGCGAGGAGACCCAGTACTTC. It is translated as CASGLGTGGEETQYF.

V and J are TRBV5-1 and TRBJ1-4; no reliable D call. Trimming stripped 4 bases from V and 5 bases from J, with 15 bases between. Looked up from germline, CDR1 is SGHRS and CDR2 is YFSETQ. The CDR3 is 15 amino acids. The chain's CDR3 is CASSPQGRGNEKLFF. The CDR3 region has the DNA TGCGCCAGCAGCCCTCAAGGTCGGGGAAATGAAAAACTGTTTTTT. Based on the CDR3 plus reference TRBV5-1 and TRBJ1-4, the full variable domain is KAGVTQTPRYLIKTRGQQVTLSCSPISGHRSVSWYQQTPGQGLQFLFEYFSETQRNKGNFPGRFSGRQFSNSRSEMNVSTLELGDSALYLCASSPQGRGNEKLFFGSGTQLSVL.

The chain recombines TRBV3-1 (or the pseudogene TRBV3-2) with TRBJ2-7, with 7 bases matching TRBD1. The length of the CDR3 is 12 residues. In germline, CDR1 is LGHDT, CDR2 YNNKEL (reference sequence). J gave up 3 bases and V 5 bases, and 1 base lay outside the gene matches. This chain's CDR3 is CASSWDSYEQYV. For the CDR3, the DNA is TGTGCCAGCAGCTGGGACAGCTACGAGCAGTACGTC.

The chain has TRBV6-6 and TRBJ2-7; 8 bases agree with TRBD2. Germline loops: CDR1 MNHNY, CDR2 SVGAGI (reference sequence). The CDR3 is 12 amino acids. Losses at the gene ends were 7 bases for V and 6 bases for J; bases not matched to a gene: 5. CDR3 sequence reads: CASKAGAGEQYV. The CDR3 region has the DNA TGTGCCAGCAAAGCGGGGGCGGGCGAGCAGTACGTC.

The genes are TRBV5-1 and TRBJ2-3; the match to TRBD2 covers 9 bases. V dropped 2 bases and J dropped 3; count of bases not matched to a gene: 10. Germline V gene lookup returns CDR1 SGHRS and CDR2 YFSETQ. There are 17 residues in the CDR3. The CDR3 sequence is CASSFRSGGPPTDTQYF. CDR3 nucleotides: TGCGCCAGCAGCTTTCGGAGCGGGGGGCCTCCGACAGATACGCAGTATTTT.

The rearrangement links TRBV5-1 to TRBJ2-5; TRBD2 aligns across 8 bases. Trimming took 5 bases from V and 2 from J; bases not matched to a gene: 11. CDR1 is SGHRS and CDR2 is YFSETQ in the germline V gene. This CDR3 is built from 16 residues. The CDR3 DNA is TGCGCCAGCAGGGAAGGCGGGGGGCCGCGGCAAGAGACCCAGTACTTC. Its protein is CASREGGGPRQETQYF.

CDR3 in amino acids: CASSTTGLAINTGELFF. In DNA form, the CDR3 reads TGTGCCAGCAGTACCACCGGACTAGCGATTAACACCGGGGAGCTGTTTTTT. The chain carries TRBV27 and TRBJ2-2; the match to TRBD2 covers 9 bases. V trimming: 5 bases; J trimming: 2 bases; junction bases outside the gene matches: 9. The CDR3 has 17 amino acids. CDR1 is MNHEY and CDR2 is SMNVEV in the germline V gene (reference sequence).

The CDR3 DNA sequence: TGTGCCAGCACACAGGCAGACTATGGCTACACCTTC. It is translated as CASTQADYGYTF. The chain carries TRBV6-6 and TRBJ1-2, with D possibly TRBD1 on 5 matching bases. V gave up 7 bases and J gave up 3 bases, with 9 bases separating them. Per the germline V gene, CDR1 is MNHNY and CDR2 is SVGAGI (reference sequence). There are 12 residues in the CDR3.

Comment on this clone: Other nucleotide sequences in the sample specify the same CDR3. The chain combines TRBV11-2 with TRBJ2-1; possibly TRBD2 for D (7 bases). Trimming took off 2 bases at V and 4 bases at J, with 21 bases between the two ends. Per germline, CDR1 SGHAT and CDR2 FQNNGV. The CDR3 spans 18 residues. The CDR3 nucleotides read TGTGCCAGCAGCTTATTTCGGGGGGCGGGGCTCGGGTACAATGAGCAGTTCTTC. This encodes CASSLFRGAGLGYNEQFF.

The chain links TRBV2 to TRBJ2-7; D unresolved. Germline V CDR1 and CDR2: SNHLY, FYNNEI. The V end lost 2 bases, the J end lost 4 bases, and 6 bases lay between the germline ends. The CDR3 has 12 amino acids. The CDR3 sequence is CASSEILYEQYV. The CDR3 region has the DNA TGTGCCAGCAGTGAAATTCTATACGAGCAGTACGTC.

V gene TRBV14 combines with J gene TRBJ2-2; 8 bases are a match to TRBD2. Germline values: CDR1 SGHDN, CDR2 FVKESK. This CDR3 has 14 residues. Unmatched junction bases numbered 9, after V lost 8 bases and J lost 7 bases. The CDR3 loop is CASRSGGAIGELFF. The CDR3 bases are TGTGCCAGCCGCTCGGGGGGGGCAATCGGGGAGCTGTTTTTT. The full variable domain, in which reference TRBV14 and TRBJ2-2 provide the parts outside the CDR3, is EAGVTQFPSHSVIEKGQTVTLRCDPISGHDNLYWYRRVMGKEIKFLLHFVKESKQDESGMPNNRFLAERTGGTYSTLKVQPAELEDSGVYFCASRSGGAIGELFFGEGSRLTVL.

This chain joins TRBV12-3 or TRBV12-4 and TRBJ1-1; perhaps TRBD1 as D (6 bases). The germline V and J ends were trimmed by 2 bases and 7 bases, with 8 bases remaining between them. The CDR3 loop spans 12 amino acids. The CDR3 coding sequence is TGTGCCAGCAGTTTAAGGGGGTATGAAGCTTTCTTT. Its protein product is CASSLRGYEAFF.